The 11 T cell receptor beta chains in this list originate from one sample, sequenced in a study of Tregs in tolerant kidney transplant recipients. These receptors are not linked to any known antigen. Sequencing was performed with immunoSEQ multiplex PCR; in TCRdb, only in-frame clones are kept and a portion is missing. The sample includes just under 20,000 clones, 50% to 70% of them seen just once. The sample consisted of Tregs from blood cultured with allogeneic cells. Receptor source: a human donor in good health.

The chain has TRBV30 and TRBJ1-3, with D perhaps matching TRBD1 (5 bases). V lost 2 bases, J lost 3 bases, and 11 bases lay in between. This CDR3 contains 14 residues. Germline V gene lookup returns CDR1 GTSNPN and CDR2 SVGIG (reference sequence). CDR3 loop: CAWSYGTVGNTIYF. CDR3 bases: TGTGCCTGGAGTTATGGGACTGTTGGAAACACCATATATTTT.

This clone was observed a few times. The chain is built from TRBV7-9 and TRBJ1-5; possibly TRBD1 for D (5 bases). The CDR3 has 17 amino acids. Germline CDR1 SEHNR, CDR2 FQNEAQ (reference sequence). V lost 0 bases and J lost 1, with 13 bases in between. The CDR3 reads CASSLAGTGTSNQPQHF. Written as DNA, the CDR3 is TGTGCCAGCAGCTTAGCAGGGACGGGCACAAGCAATCAGCCCCAGCATTTT.

This chain uses TRBV5-1 with TRBJ1-2; a possible D gene is TRBD1 (5 bases). V lost 4 bases to trimming and J lost 6 bases, with 16 bases between them. The CDR3 contains 14 residues. Germline CDR1 is SGHRS and CDR2 is YFSETQ. CDR3 coding DNA: TGCGCCAGCAGCGTAGGCGGGACCCCAAATGGCTACACCTTC. Protein sequence: CASSVGGTPNGYTF.

The V and J genes are TRBV7-9 and TRBJ1-2, with D possibly being TRBD1 (6 bases). The germline gives CDR1 SEHNR, CDR2 FQNEAQ (reference sequence). Trimming pared 1 base from V and 2 bases from J, leaving 14 bases between. This CDR3 region has 16 residues. The CDR3 loop reads CASSLGQGQENYGYTF. CDR3 bases: TGTGCCAGCAGCTTAGGGCAGGGGCAGGAAAACTATGGCTACACCTTC.

By sample share, this clone is medium-sized (0.01 to 0.1%). The chain recombines TRBV2 with TRBJ1-1; TRBD1 agrees at 8 bases. The CDR3 spans 15 residues. Germline V gives CDR1 SNHLY, CDR2 FYNNEI. Trimming removed 2 bases from V and 3 bases from J; junction bases left unmatched: 5. The CDR3 sequence: CASSESPGGHTEAFF. DNA of the CDR3: TGTGCCAGCAGTGAAAGCCCAGGGGGCCACACTGAAGCTTTCTTT.

The chain links TRBV6-1 to TRBJ2-7; 7 positions match TRBD1. J gave up 0 bases and V 7 bases, and 9 bases lay outside the gene matches. The CDR3 length is 15 residues. CDR1 MNHNS and CDR2 SASEGT come from the germline V gene. Written as DNA, the CDR3 is TGTGCCAGCATCAGAGGGGACAGCAGCTCCTACGAGCAGTACTTC. Protein: CASIRGDSSSYEQYF.

The J gene is TRBJ1-1, the V gene TRBV18; D is possibly TRBD1 (6 bases). The CDR3 totals 13 residues. V lost 3 bases, J lost 1 base, and 6 bases lay in between. Per germline, CDR1 KGHSH and CDR2 LQKENI. The CDR3 spells CASSPGQNTEAFF. The CDR3 DNA follows: TGTGCCAGCTCACCGGGACAGAACACTGAAGCTTTCTTT.

The rearrangement links TRBV11-2 to TRBJ2-7, with 7 bases lining up with TRBD1. Trimming removed 1 base from V and 3 bases from J; junction bases left unmatched: 12. Germline assignment: CDR1 SGHAT and CDR2 FQNNGV. This CDR3 is built from 17 residues. The CDR3 protein is CASSLGTGTRILYEQYF. The CDR3 coding sequence is TGTGCCAGCAGCTTAGGGACAGGAACTAGAATACTCTACGAGCAGTACTTC.

This clone came up a few times. The chain recombines TRBV5-1 with TRBJ1-4; D is unresolved. The V end lost 2 bases, the J end lost 2 bases, and 10 bases lay between the germline ends. This CDR3 contains 15 residues. CDR1 and CDR2 (germline): SGHRS, YFSETQ. This chain's CDR3 is CASSFRYGTNEKLFF. The CDR3 DNA reads TGCGCCAGCAGCTTTCGATACGGGACTAATGAAAAACTGTTTTTT.

This clone was seen a single time. This chain uses TRBV5-1 with TRBJ2-2; D perhaps matches TRBD1 (6 bases). V lost 4 bases, J lost 4 bases, and 11 bases lay in between. CDR3 length equals 14 residues. CDR1 is SGHRS and CDR2 is YFSETQ in the germline V gene. The CDR3 region is CASSDTGSTGELFF. CDR3 nucleotide sequence: TGCGCCAGCAGCGATACAGGGTCCACCGGGGAGCTGTTTTTT.

This clone has just one count. The genes are TRBV21-1 and TRBJ2-1; the table's D call of TRBD2 was not tested on the DNA. TRBV21-1 is a documented pseudogene. The CDR3 length is 14 residues. CDR3 nucleotides: TGTGCCAGCAGCCGCGAGCGGGACCACAATGAGCAGTTCTTC. Its translation is CASSRERDHNEQFF.